Below, 15 T cell receptor beta chains from the same sample are listed, as sequenced in a study of blood T cell repertoires in COVID-19. The protocol was immunoSEQ multiplex PCR, while the TCRdb copy is restricted to in-frame clones and leaves out a portion. The sample has around 300,000 clones; 80% to 90% are singletons. The source material was PBMCs or T cells enriched from blood (not recorded which). The receptors come from a man aged 30 to 39 who had recovered from COVID-19.

The chain is built from TRBV19 and TRBJ1-5; D gene ambiguous. CDR3 length: 12 amino acids. With 10 bases removed from V and 0 bases from J, the gap between germline ends came to 7 bases. CDR1 and CDR2 from the germline V gene are LNHDA and SQIVND (reference sequence). The DNA for the CDR3 is TGTGCCACCGGGTATAGCAATCAGCCCCAGCATTTT. Protein sequence: CATGYSNQPQHF.

The V gene is TRBV5-1, the J gene TRBJ1-1, with 9 bases that match TRBD1. Germline trimming cut 4 bases from V and 5 bases from J; bases unmatched to any gene: 6. Germline V gene data show CDR1 as SGHRS and CDR2 as YFSETQ. The CDR3 consists of 14 residues. The CDR3 sequence: CASSAGTGRTEAFF. For the CDR3, the DNA is TGCGCCAGCAGCGCGGGGACAGGGCGAACTGAAGCTTTCTTT.

This clone has a count of ten or more. J is TRBJ2-7 and V is TRBV6-1; D is perhaps TRBD2 (6 bases). The CDR3 extends over 15 amino acids. Germline values: CDR1 MNHNS, CDR2 SASEGT. The ends were cut back, 1 base at V and 3 bases at J, with 13 bases in the middle. CDR3 DNA sequence: TGTGCCAGCAGTGAAGAGGTTGGGGGAGGCTACGAGCAGTACTTC. It translates to CASSEEVGGGYEQYF.

Turning to this clone: Distinct nucleotide sequences in the sample also encode this CDR3. The rearrangement uses TRBV9 and TRBJ2-7; 10 bases fit TRBD1. Germline lookup yields CDR1 SGDLS and CDR2 YYNGEE. V shed 0 bases and J 0 bases; nucleotides not matched to a gene: 0. This CDR3 contains 15 residues. The CDR3 region has the DNA TGTGCCAGCAGCGTAGGACAGGGGGCCTCCTACGAGCAGTACTTC. It specifies CASSVGQGASYEQYF.

This chain links TRBV28 with TRBJ1-2; D unclear. V lost 10 bases to trimming and J lost 0 bases, with 3 bases between them. This CDR3 spans 10 amino acids. Germline V gene sequence: CDR1 MDHEN, CDR2 SYDVKM. The CDR3 protein is CATANYGYTF. CDR3 nucleotide sequence: TGTGCCACGGCTAACTATGGCTACACCTTC.

This chain links TRBV2 with TRBJ2-2; maybe TRBD1 (6 bases). From germline, CDR1 is SNHLY and CDR2 FYNNEI. The CDR3 extends over 16 amino acids. Trimming removed 5 bases from V and 3 bases from J, with 16 bases in between. Here the CDR3 reads CASSRRPSGDTGELFF. CDR3 DNA sequence: TGTGCCAGCAGTCGCCGCCCCTCAGGGGACACCGGGGAGCTGTTTTTT.

This chain joins TRBV2 and TRBJ2-5; 9 bases match TRBD1. This CDR3 is built from 14 residues. The V segment lost 8 bases and the J segment 0 bases; nucleotides outside the gene matches: 4. The germline gives CDR1 SNHLY, CDR2 FYNNEI. The DNA for the CDR3 is TGTGCCAGCCCAGGACAGGGGTACCAAGAGACCCAGTACTTC. As protein: CASPGQGYQETQYF.

This clone showed up just once. The chain links TRBV5-1 to TRBJ2-7; 7 bases agree with TRBD1. Germline CDR1 and CDR2: SGHRS and YFSETQ. This CDR3 contains 14 residues. J was trimmed by 2 bases and V by 3 bases; bases with no gene match: 5. CDR3 sequence (DNA): TGCGCCAGCAGCTACCGGGACAGTACCTACGAGCAGTACTTC. Protein sequence: CASSYRDSTYEQYF.

The CDR3 DNA is TGTGCCAGCAGCGTAGTGGGGGGGGCACGAAATGAGCAGTTCTTC. This sequence encodes CASSVVGGARNEQFF. This chain connects TRBV9 to TRBJ2-1; D is perhaps TRBD2 (7 bases). Trimming shortened V by 0 bases and J by 7 bases, and 14 bases separated the two germline ends. There are 15 residues in the CDR3. Germline V gives CDR1 SGDLS, CDR2 YYNGEE.

V and J are TRBV6-5 and TRBJ2-7; possible D gene TRBD1, 5 bases. Per the germline V gene, CDR1 is MNHEY and CDR2 is SVGAGI. The V end was cut by 5 bases, the J end by 0 bases, with 11 bases between. The CDR3 contains 14 residues. In DNA form, the CDR3 reads TGTGCCAGCAGTCCACTGACAGCCTCCTACGAGCAGTACTTC. Its protein product is CASSPLTASYEQYF.

The chain carries TRBV3-1 (or the pseudogene TRBV3-2) and TRBJ2-1; 8 positions match TRBD1. Germline V lookup: CDR1 LGHDT, CDR2 YNNKEL (reference sequence). V trimming: 8 bases; J trimming: 0 bases; junction bases outside the gene matches: 3. CDR3 size: 14 residues. CDR3 residues: CASSDRDSYNEQFF. CDR3 DNA: TGTGCCAGCTCGGACAGGGACTCCTACAATGAGCAGTTCTTC.

The sample holds a few counts of this clone. J is TRBJ2-1 and V is TRBV18, with 9 bases aligning to TRBD1. V dropped 4 bases and J dropped 1; count of bases not matched to a gene: 11. Looked up from germline, CDR1 is KGHSH and CDR2 is LQKENI. The CDR3 contains 18 residues. CDR3 sequence reads: CASSLSGQGTRSYNEQFF. In nucleotides, the CDR3 is TGTGCCAGCTCACTCTCGGGACAGGGTACAAGGTCCTACAATGAGCAGTTCTTC.

The J gene is TRBJ2-3, the V gene TRBV2; TRBD1 matches 7 bases. V lost 5 bases and J lost 13; bases outside the gene matches: 12. The CDR3 is made up of 13 amino acids. Looked up from germline, CDR1 is SNHLY and CDR2 is FYNNEI. CDR3 region: CASSSRPGTEEYF. CDR3 DNA: TGTGCCAGCAGTTCCCGCCCCGGGACAGAGGAGTATTTT.

The rearrangement uses TRBV9 and TRBJ2-4; D may be TRBD2 (7 bases). CDR3 length: 15 residues. The V gene lost 6 bases and the J gene lost 4 bases, with 17 bases spanning the gap. Germline V CDR1 and CDR2: SGDLS, YYNGEE. This CDR3 is CASIGRTAGKNIQYF. CDR3 DNA sequence: TGTGCCAGCATCGGGCGGACAGCGGGGAAAAACATTCAGTACTTC.

The rearrangement joins TRBV7-2 to TRBJ2-3, with TRBD1 as a possible D gene (5 bases). The CDR3 totals 15 residues. V lost 5 bases to trimming and J lost 5 bases, with 17 bases between them. The germline V gene has CDR1 SGHTA and CDR2 FQGNSA. CDR3 region: CASSPNEGEGDTQYF. The CDR3 coding sequence is TGTGCCAGCAGCCCTAATGAAGGGGAAGGAGATACGCAGTATTTT.